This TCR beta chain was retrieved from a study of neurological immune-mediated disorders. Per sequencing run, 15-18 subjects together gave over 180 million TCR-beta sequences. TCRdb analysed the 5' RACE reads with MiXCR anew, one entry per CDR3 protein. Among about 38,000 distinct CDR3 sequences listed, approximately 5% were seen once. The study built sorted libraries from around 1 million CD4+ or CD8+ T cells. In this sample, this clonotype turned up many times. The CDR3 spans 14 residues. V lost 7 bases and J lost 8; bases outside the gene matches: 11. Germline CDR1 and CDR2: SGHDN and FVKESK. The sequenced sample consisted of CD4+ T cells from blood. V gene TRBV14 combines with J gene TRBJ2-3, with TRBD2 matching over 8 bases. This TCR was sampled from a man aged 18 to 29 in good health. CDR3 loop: CASNQGLVEATQYF. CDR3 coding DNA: TGTGCCAGCAACCAGGGACTAGTAGAGGCTACGCAGTATTTT.